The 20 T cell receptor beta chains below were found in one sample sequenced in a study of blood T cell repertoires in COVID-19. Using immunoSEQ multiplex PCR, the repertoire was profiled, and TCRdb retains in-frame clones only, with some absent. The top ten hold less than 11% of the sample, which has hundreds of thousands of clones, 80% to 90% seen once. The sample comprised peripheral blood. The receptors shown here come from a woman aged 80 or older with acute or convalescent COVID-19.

The CDR3 DNA follows: TGTGCCACCAGTGATTCGACAGGTGTTAACACTGAAGCTTTCTTT. Translation gives CATSDSTGVNTEAFF. The rearrangement links TRBV24-1 to TRBJ1-1, with D tentatively TRBD1 (6 bases). Germline V CDR1 and CDR2: KGHDR, SFDVKD. The V end was cut by 2 bases, the J end by 2 bases, with 11 bases between. This CDR3 spans 15 amino acids.

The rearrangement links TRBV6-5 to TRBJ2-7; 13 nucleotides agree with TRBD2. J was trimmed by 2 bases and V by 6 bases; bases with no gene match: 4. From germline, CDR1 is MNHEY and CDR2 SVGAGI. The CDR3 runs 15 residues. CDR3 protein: CASSHTSGRAYEQYF. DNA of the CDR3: TGTGCCAGCAGCCACACTAGCGGGAGGGCCTACGAGCAGTACTTC.

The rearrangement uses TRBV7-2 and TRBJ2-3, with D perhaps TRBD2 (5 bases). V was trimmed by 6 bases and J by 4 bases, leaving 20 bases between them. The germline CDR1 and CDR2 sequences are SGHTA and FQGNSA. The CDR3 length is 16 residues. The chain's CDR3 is CASSSAASGGPDTQYF. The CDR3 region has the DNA TGTGCCAGCAGTAGCGCTGCGAGCGGAGGACCAGATACGCAGTATTTT.

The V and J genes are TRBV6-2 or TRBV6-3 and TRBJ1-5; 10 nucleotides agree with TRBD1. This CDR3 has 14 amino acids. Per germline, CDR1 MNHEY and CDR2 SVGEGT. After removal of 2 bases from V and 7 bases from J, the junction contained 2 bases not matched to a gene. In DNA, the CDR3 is TGTGCCAGCAGTTACGGGACAGGGGTCCAGCCCCAGCATTTT. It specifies CASSYGTGVQPQHF.

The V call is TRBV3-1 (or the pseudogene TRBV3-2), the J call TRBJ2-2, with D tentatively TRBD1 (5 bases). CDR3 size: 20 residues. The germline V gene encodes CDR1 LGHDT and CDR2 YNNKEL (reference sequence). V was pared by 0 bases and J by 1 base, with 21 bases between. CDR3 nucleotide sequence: TGTGCCAGCAGCCAAGATCGTCCAGGGCGAACTCAACTGAACACCGGGGAGCTGTTTTTT. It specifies CASSQDRPGRTQLNTGELFF.

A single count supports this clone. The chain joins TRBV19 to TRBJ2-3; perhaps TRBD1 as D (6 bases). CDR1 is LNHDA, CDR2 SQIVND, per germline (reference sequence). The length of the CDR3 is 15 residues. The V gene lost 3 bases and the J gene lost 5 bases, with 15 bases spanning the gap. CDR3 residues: CASSMYNQGIDTQYF. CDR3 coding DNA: TGTGCCAGTAGTATGTATAACCAGGGGATAGATACGCAGTATTTT.

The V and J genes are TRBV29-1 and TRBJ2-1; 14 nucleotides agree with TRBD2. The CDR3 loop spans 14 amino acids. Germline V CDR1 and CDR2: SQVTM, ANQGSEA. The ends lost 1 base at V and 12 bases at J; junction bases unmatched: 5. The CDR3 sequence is CSVEGLAGGPGQFF. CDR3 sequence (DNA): TGCAGCGTTGAAGGACTAGCGGGAGGGCCGGGGCAGTTCTTC.

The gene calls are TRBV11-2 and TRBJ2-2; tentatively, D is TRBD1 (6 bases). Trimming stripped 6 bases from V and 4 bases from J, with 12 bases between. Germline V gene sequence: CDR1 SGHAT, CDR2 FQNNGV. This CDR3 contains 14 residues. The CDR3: CASSAQGRTGELFF. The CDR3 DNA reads TGTGCCAGCAGTGCACAGGGACGCACCGGGGAGCTGTTTTTT. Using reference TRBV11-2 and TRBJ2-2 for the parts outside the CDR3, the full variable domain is EAGVAQSPRYKIIEKRQSVAFWCNPISGHATLYWYQQILGQGPKLLIQFQNNGVVDDSQLPKDRFSAERLKGVDSTLKIQPAKLEDSAVYLCASSAQGRTGELFFGEGSRLTVL.

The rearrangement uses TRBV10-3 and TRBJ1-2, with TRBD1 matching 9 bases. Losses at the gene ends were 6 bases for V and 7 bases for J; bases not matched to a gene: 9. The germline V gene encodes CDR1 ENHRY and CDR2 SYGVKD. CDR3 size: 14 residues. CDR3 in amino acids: CAISENRGLVGYTF. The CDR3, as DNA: TGTGCCATCAGCGAGAACAGGGGGCTGGTTGGCTACACCTTC.

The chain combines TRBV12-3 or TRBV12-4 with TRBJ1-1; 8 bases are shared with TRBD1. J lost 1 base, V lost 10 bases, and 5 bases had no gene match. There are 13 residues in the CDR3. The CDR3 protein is CATRTGPNTEAFF. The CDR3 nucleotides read TGTGCCACTAGGACAGGGCCGAACACTGAAGCTTTCTTT.

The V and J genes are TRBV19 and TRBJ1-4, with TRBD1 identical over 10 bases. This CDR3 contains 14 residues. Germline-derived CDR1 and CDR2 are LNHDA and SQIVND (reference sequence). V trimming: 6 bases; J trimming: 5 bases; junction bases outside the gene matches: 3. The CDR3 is CASRKGQGNEKLFF. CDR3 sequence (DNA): TGTGCCAGTAGAAAGGGACAGGGGAATGAAAAACTGTTTTTT.

The CDR3 DNA is TGTGCCAGCAGCGCCGGATATACGACAGGGGGAACTGAAGCTTTCTTT. As protein: CASSAGYTTGGTEAFF. This rearrangement joins TRBV9 to TRBJ1-1; 9 bases match TRBD1. Germline values: CDR1 SGDLS, CDR2 YYNGEE. V trimming: 3 bases; J trimming: 5 bases; junction bases outside the gene matches: 11. The CDR3 length is 16 residues.

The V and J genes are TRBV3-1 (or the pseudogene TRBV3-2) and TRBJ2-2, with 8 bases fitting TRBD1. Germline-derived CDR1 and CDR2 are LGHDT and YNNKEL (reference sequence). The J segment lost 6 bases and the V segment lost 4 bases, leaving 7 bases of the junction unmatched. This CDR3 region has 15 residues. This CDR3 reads CASSPRQTGAGELFF. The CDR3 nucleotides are TGTGCCAGCAGCCCTCGCCAGACAGGGGCCGGGGAGCTGTTTTTT.

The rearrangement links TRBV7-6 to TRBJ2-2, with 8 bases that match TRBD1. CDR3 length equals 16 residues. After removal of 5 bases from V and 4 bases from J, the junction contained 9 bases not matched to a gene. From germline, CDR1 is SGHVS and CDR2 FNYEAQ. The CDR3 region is CASSRLVTGATGELFF. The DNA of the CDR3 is TGTGCCAGCAGCCGCCTAGTGACAGGGGCCACCGGGGAGCTGTTTTTT.

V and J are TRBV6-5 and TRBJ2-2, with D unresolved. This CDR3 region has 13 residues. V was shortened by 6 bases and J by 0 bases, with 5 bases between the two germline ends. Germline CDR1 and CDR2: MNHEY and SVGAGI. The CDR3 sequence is CASREANTGELFF. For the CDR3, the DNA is TGTGCCAGCAGAGAGGCGAACACCGGGGAGCTGTTTTTT.

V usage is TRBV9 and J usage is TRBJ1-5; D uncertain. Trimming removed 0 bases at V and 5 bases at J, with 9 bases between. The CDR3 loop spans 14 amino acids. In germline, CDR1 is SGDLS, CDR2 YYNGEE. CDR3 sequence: CASSVGQKDQPQHF. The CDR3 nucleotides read TGTGCCAGCAGCGTAGGGCAGAAAGATCAGCCCCAGCATTTT.

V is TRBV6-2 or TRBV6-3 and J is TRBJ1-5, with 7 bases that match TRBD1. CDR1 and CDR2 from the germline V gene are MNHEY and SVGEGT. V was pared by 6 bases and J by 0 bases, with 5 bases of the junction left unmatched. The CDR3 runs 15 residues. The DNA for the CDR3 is TGTGCCAGCAGCCGCGACAGGGATAGCAATCAGCCCCAGCATTTT. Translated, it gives CASSRDRDSNQPQHF.

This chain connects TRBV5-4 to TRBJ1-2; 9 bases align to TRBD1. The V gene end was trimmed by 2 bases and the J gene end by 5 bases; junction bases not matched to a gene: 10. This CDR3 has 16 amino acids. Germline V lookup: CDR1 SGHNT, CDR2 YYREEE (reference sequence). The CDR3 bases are TGTGCCAGCAGCTTTACAGGGGGCACTGAGAGTTATGGCTACACCTTC. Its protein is CASSFTGGTESYGYTF.

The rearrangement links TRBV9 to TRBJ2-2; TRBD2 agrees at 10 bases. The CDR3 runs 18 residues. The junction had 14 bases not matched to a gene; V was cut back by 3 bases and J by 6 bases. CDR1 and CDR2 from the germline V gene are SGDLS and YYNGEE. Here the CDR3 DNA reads TGTGCCAGCAGCGCGTTAGCGGGGGGCGCTGTTTTGGCCGGGGAGCTGTTTTTT. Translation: CASSALAGGAVLAGELFF. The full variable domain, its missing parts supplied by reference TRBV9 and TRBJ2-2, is DSGVTQTPKHLITATGQRVTLRCSPRSGDLSVYWYQQSLDQGLQFLIQYYNGEERAKGNILERFSAQQFPDLHSELNLSSLELGDSALYFCASSALAGGAVLAGELFFGEGSRLTVL.

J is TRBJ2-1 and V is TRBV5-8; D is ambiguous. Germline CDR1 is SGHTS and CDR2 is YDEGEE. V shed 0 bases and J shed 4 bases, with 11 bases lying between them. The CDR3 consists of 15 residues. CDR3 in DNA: TGTGCCAGCAGCTTGGCCGGCCGGAGTTACAATGAGCAGTTCTTC. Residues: CASSLAGRSYNEQFF.